What follows are 11 T cell receptor beta chains derived from one specimen sequenced in a study of PD-1 blockade in classical Hodgkin lymphoma. The time point: cycle 4 day 1 (C4D1), after five to seven weeks of nivolumab. Every patient was affected by relapse after autologous stem cell transplantation, while exposure to brentuximab vedotin was not uniform. Libraries were prepared by immunoSEQ multiplex PCR; TCRdb keeps only in-frame clonotypes and omits some of them. The sample records about 13,000 clones, roughly 80% being singletons. The sample here was peripheral blood mononuclear cells (PBMCs), taken before the fourth cycle of nivolumab. These TCRs come from a human donor with classical Hodgkin lymphoma.

This clone was observed a handful of times. The chain combines TRBV4-3 with TRBJ2-2; no reliable D call. V lost 0 bases and J lost 7, with 12 bases in between. Germline loops: CDR1 LGHNA, CDR2 YSLEER. This CDR3 is 15 amino acids long. The CDR3 DNA reads TGCGCCAGCAGCCAAGATCTCTCCAGGAGCGGGGAGCTGTTTTTT. It encodes CASSQDLSRSGELFF.

The genes are TRBV9 and TRBJ1-2, with D perhaps matching TRBD1 (5 bases). V was clipped by 4 bases and J by 6 bases, with 10 bases between them. The germline V gene has CDR1 SGDLS and CDR2 YYNGEE. The CDR3 spans 12 residues. For the CDR3, the DNA is TGTGCCAGCAGCCTCCCCAGGGATGGCTACACCTTC. As protein: CASSLPRDGYTF.

The V and J genes are TRBV6-5 and TRBJ2-5; TRBD2 matches 14 bases. The CDR3 totals 16 residues. V lost 0 bases and J lost 4; bases outside the gene matches: 1. The V gene's germline CDR1 is MNHEY and CDR2 SVGAGI. For the CDR3, the DNA is TGTGCCAGCAGTTACTCAGGACTAGCGGGGGGAGAGACCCAGTACTTC. Translated: CASSYSGLAGGETQYF.

This clone was counted once. V usage is TRBV7-3 and J usage is TRBJ2-2; tentatively, D is TRBD1 (6 bases). Germline loops: CDR1 SGHTA, CDR2 FQGTGA. V was pared by 4 bases and J by 3 bases, with 12 bases between. The CDR3 contains 15 residues. The CDR3: CASSSPQGYTGELFF. CDR3 DNA: TGTGCCAGCAGCTCCCCACAGGGCTACACCGGGGAGCTGTTTTTT.

This chain joins TRBV11-3 and TRBJ2-5; 8 nucleotides align to TRBD1. The germline V gene has CDR1 SGHNT and CDR2 YENEEA. The CDR3 runs to 15 residues. With V trimmed by 3 bases and J by 1 base, 4 bases remained unmatched. The DNA of the CDR3 is TGTGCCAGCAGCTTCGGGACAGGCCCCCAAGAGACCCAGTACTTC. Translation gives CASSFGTGPQETQYF.

The genes are TRBV6-4 and TRBJ1-2; 10 bases map to TRBD1. The CDR3 runs 14 residues. With 5 bases clipped from V and 4 bases from J, the junction kept 4 bases outside the gene matches. CDR1 MRHNA and CDR2 SNTAGT come from the germline V gene. The CDR3 loop reads CASSPGQGGYGYTF. Written as DNA, the CDR3 is TGTGCCAGCAGTCCCGGACAGGGGGGCTATGGCTACACCTTC.

The CDR3 sequence is CASSHRFLSPPGEYNEQFF. For the CDR3, the DNA is TGCGCCAGCAGCCATCGTTTCCTTAGCCCTCCGGGGGAGTACAATGAGCAGTTCTTC. V usage is TRBV4-1 and J usage is TRBJ2-1; D may be TRBD2 (6 bases). The CDR3 length is 19 residues. The V gene's germline CDR1 is MGHRA and CDR2 YSYEKL. V lost 3 bases and J lost 4, with 25 bases in between.

The CDR3 nucleotides read TGTGCCAGCAGGGGGACACGCAATCAGCCCCAGCATTTT. It translates to CASRGTRNQPQHF. The V gene is TRBV2, the J gene TRBJ1-5; the D gene is possibly TRBD1 (6 bases). Germline V gives CDR1 SNHLY, CDR2 FYNNEI. The CDR3 runs to 13 residues. The V end lost 6 bases, the J end lost 2 bases, and 8 bases lay between the germline ends.

The rearrangement uses TRBV5-5 and TRBJ1-5, with TRBD1 matching 7 bases. The V segment lost 3 bases and the J segment 5 bases; nucleotides outside the gene matches: 8. CDR1 SGHKS and CDR2 YYEKEE come from the germline V gene (reference sequence). CDR3 length: 15 amino acids. Here the CDR3 DNA reads TGTGCCAGCAGCTGGGAGGGACAGCTCTATCAGCCCCAGCATTTT. Translation: CASSWEGQLYQPQHF.

In its sample, this clone was seen a few times. The chain joins TRBV28 to TRBJ2-7; TRBD1 matches 9 bases. Germline V gene lookup returns CDR1 MDHEN and CDR2 SYDVKM. The CDR3 covers 15 residues. The V segment lost 9 bases and the J segment 2 bases; nucleotides outside the gene matches: 11. The CDR3 nucleotides read TGTGCCAGTAACACCCGGGACAGGGCGGCCTACGAGCAGTACTTC. Its protein product is CASNTRDRAAYEQYF.

The chain carries TRBV7-9 and TRBJ1-2, with D perhaps TRBD1 (5 bases). Trimming cost V 6 bases and J 3 bases, with 8 bases left between them. This CDR3 has 12 amino acids. Per the germline V gene, CDR1 is SEHNR and CDR2 is FQNEAQ (reference sequence). The CDR3 DNA reads as TGTGCCAGCAGTGGGGGGGACTATGGCTACACCTTC. Translation gives CASSGGDYGYTF.